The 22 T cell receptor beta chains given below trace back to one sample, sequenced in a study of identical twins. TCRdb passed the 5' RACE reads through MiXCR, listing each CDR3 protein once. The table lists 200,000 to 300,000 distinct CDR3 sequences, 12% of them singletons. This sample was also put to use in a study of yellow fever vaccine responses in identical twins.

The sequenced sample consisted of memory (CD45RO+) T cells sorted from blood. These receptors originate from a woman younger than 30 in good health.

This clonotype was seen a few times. CDR3 protein: CASSPLSTGGEDLYF. For the CDR3, the DNA is TGTGCCAGCAGTCCTCTATCGACAGGGGGCGAAGATCTGTACTTC. The rearrangement links TRBV6-1 to TRBJ2-4, with 10 bases matching TRBD1. The CDR3 has 15 residues. V shed 5 bases and J 15 bases; nucleotides not matched to a gene: 16. The germline V gene encodes CDR1 MNHNS and CDR2 SASEGT.

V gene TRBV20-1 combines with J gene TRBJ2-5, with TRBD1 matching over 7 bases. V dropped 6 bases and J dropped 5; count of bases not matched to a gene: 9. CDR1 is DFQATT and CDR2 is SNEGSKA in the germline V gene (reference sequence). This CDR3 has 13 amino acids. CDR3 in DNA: TGCAGTGCCCGAATCACAGGGGCGGAGACCCAGTACTTC. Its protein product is CSARITGAETQYF.

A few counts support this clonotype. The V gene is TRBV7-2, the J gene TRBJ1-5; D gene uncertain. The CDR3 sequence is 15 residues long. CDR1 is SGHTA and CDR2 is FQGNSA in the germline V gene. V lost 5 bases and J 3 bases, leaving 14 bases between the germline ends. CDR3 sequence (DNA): TGTGCCAGCAGCCAGAATACTGCCTACAATCAGCCCCAGCATTTT. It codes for CASSQNTAYNQPQHF.

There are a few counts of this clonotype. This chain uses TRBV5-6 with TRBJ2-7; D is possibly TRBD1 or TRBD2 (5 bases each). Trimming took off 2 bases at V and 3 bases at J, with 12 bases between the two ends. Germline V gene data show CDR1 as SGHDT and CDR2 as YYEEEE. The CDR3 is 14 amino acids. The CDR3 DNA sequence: TGTGCCAGCAGCTTAGGGGCGGGTTTCTACGAGCAGTACTTC. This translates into CASSLGAGFYEQYF.

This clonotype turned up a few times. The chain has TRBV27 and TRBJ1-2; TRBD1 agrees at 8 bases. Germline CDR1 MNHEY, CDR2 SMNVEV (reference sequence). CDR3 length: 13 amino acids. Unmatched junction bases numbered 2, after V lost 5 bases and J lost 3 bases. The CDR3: CASSPTGDYGYTF. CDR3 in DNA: TGTGCCAGCAGTCCGACAGGGGACTATGGCTACACCTTC.

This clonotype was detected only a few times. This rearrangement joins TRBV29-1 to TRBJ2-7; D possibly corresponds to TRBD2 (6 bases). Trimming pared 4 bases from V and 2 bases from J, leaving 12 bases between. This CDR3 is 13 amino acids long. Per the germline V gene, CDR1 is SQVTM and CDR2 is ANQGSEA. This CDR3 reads CSVGTGGTYEQYF. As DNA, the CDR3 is TGCAGCGTTGGCACCGGGGGAACCTACGAGCAGTACTTC.

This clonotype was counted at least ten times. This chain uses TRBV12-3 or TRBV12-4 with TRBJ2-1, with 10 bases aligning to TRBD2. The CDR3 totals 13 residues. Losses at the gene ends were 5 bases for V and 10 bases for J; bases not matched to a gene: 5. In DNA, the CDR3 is TGTGCCAGCAGTCAGGGACTAGCGTACGAGCAGTTCTTC. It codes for CASSQGLAYEQFF.

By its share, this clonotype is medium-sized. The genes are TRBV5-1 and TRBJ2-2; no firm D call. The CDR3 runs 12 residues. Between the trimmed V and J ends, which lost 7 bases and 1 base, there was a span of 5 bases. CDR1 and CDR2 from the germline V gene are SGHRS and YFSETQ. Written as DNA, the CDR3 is TGCGCCAGCTCCAGGAACACCGGGGAGCTGTTTTTT. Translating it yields CASSRNTGELFF.

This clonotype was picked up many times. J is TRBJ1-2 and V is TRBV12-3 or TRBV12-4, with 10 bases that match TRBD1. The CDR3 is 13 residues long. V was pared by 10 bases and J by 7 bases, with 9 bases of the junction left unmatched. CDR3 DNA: TGTGCCACAAAAAGACAGGGGGCGCTTGGCTACACCTTC. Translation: CATKRQGALGYTF.

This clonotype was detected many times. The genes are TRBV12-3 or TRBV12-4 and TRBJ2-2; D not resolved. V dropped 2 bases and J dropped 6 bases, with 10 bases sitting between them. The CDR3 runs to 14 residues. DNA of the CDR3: TGTGCCAGCAGTTTAAACAATCCTCCCGGGGAGCTGTTTTTT. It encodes CASSLNNPPGELFF.

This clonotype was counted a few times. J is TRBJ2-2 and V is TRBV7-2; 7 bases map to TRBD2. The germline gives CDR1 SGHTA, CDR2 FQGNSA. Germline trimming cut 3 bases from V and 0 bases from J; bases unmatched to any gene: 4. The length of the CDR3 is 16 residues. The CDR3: CASSFSLAANTGELFF. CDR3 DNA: TGTGCCAGCAGCTTTAGCCTAGCGGCGAACACCGGGGAGCTGTTTTTT.

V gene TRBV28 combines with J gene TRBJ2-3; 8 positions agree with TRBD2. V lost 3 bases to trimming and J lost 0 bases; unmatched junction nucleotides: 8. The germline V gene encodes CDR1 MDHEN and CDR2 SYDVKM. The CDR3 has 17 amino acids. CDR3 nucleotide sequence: TGTGCCAGCAGTTTTAGGAGCGGGGGAACTAGCACAGATACGCAGTATTTT. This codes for CASSFRSGGTSTDTQYF.

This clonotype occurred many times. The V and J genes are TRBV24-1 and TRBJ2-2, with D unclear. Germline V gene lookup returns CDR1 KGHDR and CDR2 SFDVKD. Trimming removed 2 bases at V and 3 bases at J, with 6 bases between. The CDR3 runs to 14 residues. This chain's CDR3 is CATSDYSDTGELFF. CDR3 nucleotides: TGTGCCACCAGTGATTACTCTGACACCGGGGAGCTGTTTTTT.

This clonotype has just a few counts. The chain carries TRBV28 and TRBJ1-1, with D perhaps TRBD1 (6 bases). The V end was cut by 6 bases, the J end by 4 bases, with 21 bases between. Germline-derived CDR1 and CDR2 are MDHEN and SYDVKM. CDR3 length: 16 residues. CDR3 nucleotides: TGTGCCAGCAGCCCAGCGTTGGGGGGGCATGGCACTGAAGCTTTCTTT. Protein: CASSPALGGHGTEAFF.

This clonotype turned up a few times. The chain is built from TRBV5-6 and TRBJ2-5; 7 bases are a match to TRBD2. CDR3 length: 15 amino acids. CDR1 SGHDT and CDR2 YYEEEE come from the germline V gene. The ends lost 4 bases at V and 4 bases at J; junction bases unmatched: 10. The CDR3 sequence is CASSLTSAGGETQYF. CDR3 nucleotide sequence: TGTGCCAGCAGCCTTACTAGCGCCGGGGGAGAGACCCAGTACTTC.

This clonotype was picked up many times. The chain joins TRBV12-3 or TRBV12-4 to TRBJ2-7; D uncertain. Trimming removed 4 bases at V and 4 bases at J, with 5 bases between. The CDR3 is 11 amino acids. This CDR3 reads CASSYTYEQYF. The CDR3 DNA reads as TGTGCCAGCAGTTATACTTACGAGCAGTACTTC.

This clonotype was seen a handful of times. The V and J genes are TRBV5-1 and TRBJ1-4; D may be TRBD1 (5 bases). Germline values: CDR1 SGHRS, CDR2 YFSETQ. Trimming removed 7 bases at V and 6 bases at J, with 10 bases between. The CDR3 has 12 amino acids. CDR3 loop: CASRQPDEKLFF. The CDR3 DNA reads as TGCGCCAGCCGACAGCCTGATGAAAAACTGTTTTTT.

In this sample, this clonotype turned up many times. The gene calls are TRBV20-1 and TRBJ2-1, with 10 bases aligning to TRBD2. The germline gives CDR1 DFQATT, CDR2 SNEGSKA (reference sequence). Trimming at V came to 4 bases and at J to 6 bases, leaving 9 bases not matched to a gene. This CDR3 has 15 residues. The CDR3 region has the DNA TGCAGTGCTACCTTTCCTCTAGCGGGAGCCAATGAGCAGTTCTTC. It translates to CSATFPLAGANEQFF.

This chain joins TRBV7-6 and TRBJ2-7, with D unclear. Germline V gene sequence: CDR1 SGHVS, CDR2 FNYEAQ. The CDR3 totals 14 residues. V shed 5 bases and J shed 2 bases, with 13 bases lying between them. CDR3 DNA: TGTGCCAGCAGCACACTTCAGACTCCCTACGAGCAGTACTTC. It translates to CASSTLQTPYEQYF.

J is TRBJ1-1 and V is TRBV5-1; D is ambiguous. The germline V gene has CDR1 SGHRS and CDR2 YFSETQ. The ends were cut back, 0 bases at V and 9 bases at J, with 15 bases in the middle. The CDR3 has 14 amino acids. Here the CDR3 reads CASSLVEEGLKAFF. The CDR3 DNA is TGCGCCAGCAGCTTGGTAGAGGAAGGGTTGAAAGCTTTCTTT.

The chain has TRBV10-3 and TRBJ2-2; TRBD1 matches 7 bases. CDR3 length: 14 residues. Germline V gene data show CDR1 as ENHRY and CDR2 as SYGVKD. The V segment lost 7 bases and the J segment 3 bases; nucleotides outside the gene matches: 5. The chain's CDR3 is CAITRDRDTGELFF. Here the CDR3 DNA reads TGTGCCATCACCCGGGACAGAGACACCGGGGAGCTGTTTTTT.

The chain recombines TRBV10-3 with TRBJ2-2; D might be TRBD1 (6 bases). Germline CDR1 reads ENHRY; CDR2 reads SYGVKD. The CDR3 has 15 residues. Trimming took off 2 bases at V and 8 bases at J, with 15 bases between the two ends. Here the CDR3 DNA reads TGTGCCATCAGTGAGCGGGACACCCCCACGGGGGAGCTGTTTTTT. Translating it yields CAISERDTPTGELFF.